The 10 T cell receptor beta chains reported below all come from one sample, sequenced in a study of identical twins. TCRdb passed the 5' RACE reads through MiXCR, listing each CDR3 protein once. The table records approximately 1.8 million distinct CDR3 sequences, about 31% of them present only once. Sequenced sample: cord blood. These receptors were obtained from a newborn girl in good health.

This clonotype came up a few times. This chain connects TRBV29-1 to TRBJ1-1; 7 nucleotides line up with TRBD1. Germline values: CDR1 SQVTM, CDR2 ANQGSEA. V dropped 6 bases and J dropped 1; count of bases not matched to a gene: 5. CDR3 length equals 13 residues. The CDR3 DNA reads as TGCAGCGTAGCTCCAGGGGGGAACACTGAAGCTTTCTTT. Translation: CSVAPGGNTEAFF.

J is TRBJ2-3 and V is TRBV7-6; D unclear. The CDR3 extends over 16 amino acids. CDR1 SGHVS and CDR2 FNYEAQ come from the germline V gene. With 2 bases removed from V and 1 base from J, the gap between germline ends came to 13 bases. CDR3 nucleotides: TGTGCCAGCAGCTTATTTGCTGAGACCGGCACAGATACGCAGTATTTT. This codes for CASSLFAETGTDTQYF.

The chain joins TRBV4-1 to TRBJ2-7; TRBD2 matches at 11 bases. Germline loops: CDR1 MGHRA, CDR2 YSYEKL. This CDR3 is 16 amino acids long. J gave up 2 bases and V 0 bases, and 3 bases lay outside the gene matches. CDR3 coding DNA: TGCGCCAGCAGCCAAGAACTAGCGGGAGCTCCCTACGAGCAGTACTTC. It encodes CASSQELAGAPYEQYF.

CDR3 protein: CASSSHSSETQYF. CDR3 coding DNA: TGCGCCAGCAGCTCCCATTCGAGCGAGACCCAGTACTTC. This chain links TRBV5-1 with TRBJ2-5, with no clear D. The V gene lost 3 bases and the J gene lost 5 bases, with 11 bases spanning the gap. The CDR3 consists of 13 residues. Germline V lookup: CDR1 SGHRS, CDR2 YFSETQ.

This clonotype was counted a few times. V and J are TRBV20-1 and TRBJ2-3; TRBD2 agrees at 14 bases. V lost 5 bases and J lost 11; bases outside the gene matches: 6. Germline CDR1 DFQATT, CDR2 SNEGSKA (reference sequence). The CDR3 runs to 13 residues. CDR3 loop: CSARLAGGDQQYF. In DNA, the CDR3 is TGCAGTGCTCGACTAGCGGGAGGGGATCAGCAGTATTTT.

This clonotype was recorded many times. The chain is built from TRBV12-3 or TRBV12-4 and TRBJ1-2; D gene unclear. Between the trimmed V and J ends, which lost 5 bases and 2 bases, there was a span of 9 bases. The CDR3 contains 13 residues. Here the CDR3 reads CASSPSVNYGYTF. The CDR3, as DNA: TGTGCCAGCAGTCCTTCGGTAAACTATGGCTACACCTTC.

The chain combines TRBV7-8 with TRBJ2-3; 8 bases agree with TRBD2. V gave up 4 bases and J gave up 1 base; unmatched junction bases: 7. The CDR3 loop spans 16 amino acids. Per germline, CDR1 SGHVS and CDR2 FQNEAQ. CDR3 nucleotide sequence: TGTGCCAGCAGCTCTACGGGAGGGCTCCGCACAGATACGCAGTATTTT. Its protein is CASSSTGGLRTDTQYF.

A word on this clonotype: The junction does not match germline at one end; this may be a read error. The rearrangement uses TRBV14 and TRBJ1-2; D might be TRBD1 (5 bases). CDR1 and CDR2 (germline): SGHDN, FVKESK. The CDR3 extends over 13 amino acids. The CDR3 nucleotides are TGTGCCGGCAGCCAAGTTGCCGGGGACGGCTACACCTTC. Amino acids: CAGSQVAGDGYTF.

The chain uses TRBV10-3 and TRBJ2-5, with D possibly called TRBD1 or TRBD2 (6 bases each). The J call may be incorrect, as the DNA end agrees better with TRBJ2-7. CDR3 length: 15 amino acids. Germline V gives CDR1 ENHRY, CDR2 SYGVKD. The CDR3 DNA reads as TGTGCCATCAGTGGGGTCGGAGGGGGGCCCTACGAGCAGTACTTC. Translation: CAISGVGGGPYEQYF.

This clonotype was detected a few times. Compared with germline, one end of the junction differs, possibly owing to a read error. V gene TRBV7-2 combines with J gene TRBJ1-5, with 8 bases that match TRBD1. Germline V CDR1 and CDR2: SGHTA, FQGNSA. The CDR3 is made up of 14 amino acids. The CDR3 protein is CACSWGQGNQPQHF. The CDR3 DNA reads as TGTGCCTGCAGCTGGGGACAGGGCAATCAGCCCCAGCATTTT.